Listed here is a single T cell receptor beta chain. The data stem from a study of blood T cell repertoires in COVID-19. Study-wide context: Samples of COVID-19 (acute and convalescent) were obtained from the United States, Italy and Spain. The cDNA or gDNA used as material had been derived from T cells, B-cell-depleted T cells, or PBMCs.

CDR1 is MDHEN and CDR2 is SYDVKM in the germline V gene. Trimming pared 4 bases from V and 6 bases from J, leaving 9 bases between. The CDR3 extends over 12 amino acids. Original data processing: Amplified reference gene primers provided the basis for estimating nucleated cell counts. Using immunoSEQ multiplex PCR, the repertoire was profiled, and TCRdb retains in-frame clones only, with some absent. V and J calls and clone size are given by that table; D and trimming were obtained from the DNA. The table has about 300,000 clones, about four fifths seen once. This sequence originates from a human donor with COVID-19, enrolled during active disease. The donor label of this sample is uncertain. The sample consisted of peripheral blood. The gene calls are TRBV28 and TRBJ1-2; the D gene is possibly TRBD1 (5 bases). CDR3 sequence (DNA): TGTGCCAGCAGTTCCTCAGGGAATGGCTACACCTTC. Its protein is CASSSSGNGYTF.